This record looks at one TCR beta chain sequence and its context. Its antigen remains unidentified. No per-base quality is available; no much larger clone lies one base away. CDR1 and CDR2 (LGHDT, YNNKEL) derive from the germline V gene (reference sequence). Unmatched junction bases come to 11, with V trimmed by 4 bases and J by 2 bases. Inclusive of the bounding cysteine and phenylalanine, the CDR3 is 17 residues long. The retained sequence is limited to the CDR3, 51 bases, with the frame set at the first base. The data were obtained in a study of blood T cell repertoires in COVID-19 (dated by TCRdb to about 2020). For the study in its entirety: Samples covering the acute and convalescent phases of COVID-19 were provided by collaborators in the United States, Italy and Spain. The prospective study material was composed of cDNA or gDNA derived from T cells, B-cell-depleted T cells, or PBMCs. The repertoires were released in a freely available public database intended as a resource for research on the immune response to SARS-CoV-2. Sample metadata almost always included a de-identified subject ID, COVID-19 status, age in years and sex. The dataset comprised deeply sampled blood TCRbeta repertoires from subjects exposed to, actively infected with, or recovered from COVID-19. Where available, HLA class I and class II types were taken from metadata supplied by the sample provider and were not determined by assay-based typing. The samples were drawn from the first 160 participants of the ongoing ImmuneRACE study and from more than 1,000 subjects provided by 6 global collaborators.

The collaborating institutions used their own protocols to collect whole blood in K2EDTA tubes. For TCRbeta analysis, collaborators shipped samples as frozen whole blood, isolated PBMCs, or DNA extracted from either of those sample types. Summary of the overall study and its limitations: The quantity of clinical and demographic metadata differed by source and by participant and was supplied without curation.

TCRbeta CDR3 regions were amplified from genomic DNA using the immunoSEQ Assay, a bias-controlled multiplex PCR. The study's processing was this. The number of nucleated cells in each sample was estimated by amplification of reference gene primers within the assay. To quantify the absolute abundance of each unique TCRbeta CDR3 rearrangement, sequence reads were collapsed and filtered. Productive Simpson clonality was computed per sample as the square root of Simpson's diversity index over productive rearrangements. This immuneACCESS table, as held by TCRdb, lists in-frame sequences with V and J called but not all clones. Of the missing ones, under half trace to an unresolved V gene in checked studies; the others have no known cause. The V and J calls and the clone size are those of that table, but D and trimming were determined from the DNA. In all, the sample holds 110,000 or so clones, and about 88% of those were seen once. Around 3.3% of the sample lies in the top ten.

The chain couples TRBV3-1 (or the pseudogene TRBV3-2) to TRBJ2-3, with 8 bases in between that match TRBD2. The sequence came from a man in his forties or fifties with acute or convalescent COVID-19. Sequencing used peripheral blood. CDR3 sequence: CASSPYLSGGNTDTQYF. In nucleotide form, the sequence is TGTGCCAGCAGCCCCTATTTAAGCGGGGGAAACACAGATACGCAGTATTTT.